This is a list of T cell receptor beta chains from one sample in a study of cytomegalovirus exposure and HLA in healthy donors. TCRdb keeps only in-frame clones here, not all; method: immunoSEQ multiplex PCR. The repertoire holds approximately 240,000 clones, with 82% as singletons. Sequencing was performed on PBMCs. Every receptor here comes from a woman between 40 and 55 years old in good health and CMV-seropositive. The CDR3 runs from the conserved cysteine through the conserved F or W. The D gene is left open where the match is weak. Clone size is given for some rows only: seen once, a few or many times, or a class if the clone is expanded.

J gene | clone size | V gene | D gene | CDR3 DNA | CDR3 protein
TRBJ1-1 | NA | TRBV30 | TRBD1 | TGTGCCTGGACCCGGGACAGGGGTATGAACACTGAAGCTTTCTTT | CAWTRDRGMNTEAFF
TRBJ2-7 | NA | TRBV6-5 | NA | TGTGCCAGCAGTCCTGGACAGCCCCTTTACGAGCAGTACTTC | CASSPGQPLYEQYF
TRBJ1-4 | NA | TRBV18 | TRBD1 | TGTGCCAGCTCACCACCAGGACAGGGGACGTCCCCTGGAAAACTGTTTTTT | CASSPPGQGTSPGKLFF
TRBJ1-4 | NA | TRBV5-4 | NA | TGTGCCAGCAGCGTTACAGGGAGTGAAAAACTGTTTTTT | CASSVTGSEKLFF
TRBJ2-7 | NA | TRBV12-5 | NA | TGTGCTAGTGGTCCAGGTCAGGGGACCTACGAGCAGTACTTC | CASGPGQGTYEQYF
TRBJ1-2 | NA | TRBV25-1 | NA | TGTGCCAGCAGTGCTACAGGGTCCGGCGGCTACACCTTC | CASSATGSGGYTF
TRBJ1-1 | NA | TRBV9 | TRBD1 | TGTGCCAGCAGCGTGAGGGACAGGGACGTCACTGAAGCTTTCTTT | CASSVRDRDVTEAFF
TRBJ2-7 | once | TRBV18 | NA | TGTGCCAGCTCACCGGTACAGGACTACGAGCAGTACTTC | CASSPVQDYEQYF
TRBJ1-1 | NA | TRBV19 | TRBD1 | TGTGCCAGTAGTATTGTGCAGGGGGATGATGAAGCTTTCTTT | CASSIVQGDDEAFF
TRBJ2-7 | NA | TRBV27 | TRBD2 | TGTGCCAGCAGTTCCACTAGCGGGTCCTCCTACGAGCAGTACTTC | CASSSTSGSSYEQYF
TRBJ1-1 | NA | TRBV5-1 | NA | TGCGCCAGCAGCTTGGATGGCGGCACTGAAGCTTTCTTT | CASSLDGGTEAFF
TRBJ1-1 | NA | TRBV5-6 | TRBD1 | TGTGCCAGCAGCCCTGATACAGGGGGCTACCCTGAAGCTTTCTTT | CASSPDTGGYPEAFF
TRBJ2-1 | few | TRBV9 | TRBD2 | TGTGCCAGCAGCGCTGGGACTAGCGGCCAAGAAGAGCAGTTCTTC | CASSAGTSGQEEQFF
TRBJ2-7 | NA | TRBV2 | NA | TGTGCCAGCAGTAAGGGGGGGGGACCCTACGAGCAGTACTTC | CASSKGGGPYEQYF
TRBJ1-5 | NA | TRBV19 | TRBD1 | TGTGCCAGTTCGAAGTCTACAGGGGTTCGAATCAATCAGCCCCAGCATTTT | CASSKSTGVRINQPQHF
TRBJ1-1 | NA | TRBV7-6 | NA | TGTGCCAGCAGCTTAGGGACAGTCACTGAAGCTTTCTTT | CASSLGTVTEAFF
TRBJ2-6 | NA | TRBV12-5 | TRBD1 | TGTGCTAGTGGTTTGGTACGGGGGACAGGGGGGCCCTCTGGGGCCAACGTCCTGACTTTC | CASGLVRGTGGPSGANVLTF
TRBJ2-5 | few | TRBV5-1 | TRBD1 | TGCGCCAGCAGCTTGGGCTCGACAGGGGAAGGCGAGACCCAGTACTTC | CASSLGSTGEGETQYF
TRBJ1-2 | NA | TRBV7-8 | NA | TGTGCCAGCAGCTTTAACAGCAGAGACTATGGCTACACCTTC | CASSFNSRDYGYTF
TRBJ1-1 | NA | TRBV7-9 | NA | TGTGCCAGCACCCAACCGTACTCAGGTAAAGCTTTCTTT | CASTQPYSGKAFF
TRBJ2-2 | NA | TRBV5-1 | TRBD1 | TGCGCCAGCATGCGGGACAGGGAAGGTATCACCGGGGAGCTGTTTTTT | CASMRDREGITGELFF
TRBJ2-5 | NA | TRBV4-3 | NA | TGCGCCAGCAGCCAAGATTATTTCGCGCGGGAGACCCAGTACTTC | CASSQDYFARETQYF
TRBJ2-7 | NA | TRBV4-1 | NA | TGCGCCAGCAGCCCCAAGTACAGGGGTGGGGGCGCGGGACTCTCCTACGAGCAGTACTTC | CASSPKYRGGGAGLSYEQYF
TRBJ2-7 | NA | TRBV18 | TRBD2 | TGTGCCAGCTCACCTTCGGGACTAGCGGGAACGTGGTACTTC | CASSPSGLAGTWYF